Presented here are 12 T cell receptor beta chains from one specimen sequenced in a study of shared clonotypes between healthy human individuals. Sequencing used immunoSEQ multiplex PCR; TCRdb keeps in-frame clones, though not all of them. The sample holds about 2 million clones, 85% to 95% seen once. The sequenced material came from naive CD4+ T cells sorted from blood. The subset: CD45RA+ positively selected. These receptors were taken from a man aged 18 to 30 in good health.

As concerns this clone: Other DNA sequences in this specimen translate into the identical CDR3. The CDR3: CASSLGQGDTGELFF. The CDR3 DNA follows: TGCGCCAGCAGCCTGGGACAGGGCGACACCGGGGAGCTGTTTTTT. The chain uses TRBV5-1 and TRBJ2-2, with 9 bases that match TRBD1. The CDR3 is 15 amino acids. V lost 4 bases and J lost 3; bases outside the gene matches: 4. Germline V gives CDR1 SGHRS, CDR2 YFSETQ.

The chain links TRBV5-4 to TRBJ2-7; 9 nucleotides agree with TRBD1. Trimming took 4 bases from V and 6 from J; bases not matched to a gene: 5. Germline V CDR1 and CDR2: SGHNT, YYREEE (reference sequence). The CDR3 spans 13 residues. The DNA of the CDR3 is TGTGCCAGCAGCAGGACAGGGGTGCCCGAGCAGTACTTC. Amino acids: CASSRTGVPEQYF.

The rearrangement uses TRBV6-4 and TRBJ2-3; tentatively, D is TRBD2 (6 bases). Germline V gene lookup returns CDR1 MRHNA and CDR2 SNTAGT. The CDR3 is 15 residues long. Deletions cut 1 base from V and 1 base from J, with 9 bases between. The CDR3: CASSDYGGGTDTQYF. The DNA for the CDR3 is TGTGCCAGCAGTGACTACGGGGGAGGCACAGATACGCAGTATTTT.

The chain is built from TRBV19 and TRBJ1-1, with D hard to call. The CDR3 has 11 amino acids. The germline V gene has CDR1 LNHDA and CDR2 SQIVND (reference sequence). V was trimmed by 6 bases and J by 5 bases, leaving 7 bases between them. CDR3 protein: CASSPSTEAFF. CDR3 nucleotides: TGTGCCAGTAGCCCCAGTACTGAAGCTTTCTTT. Full variable domain (remainder filled in from reference TRBV19 and TRBJ1-1): DGGITQSPKYLFRKEGQNVTLSCEQNLNHDAMYWYRQDPGQGLRLIYYSQIVNDFQKGDIAEGYSVSREKKESFPLTVTSAQKNPTAFYLCASSPSTEAFFGQGTRLTVV.

V gene TRBV14 combines with J gene TRBJ1-2; D possibly corresponds to TRBD1 (5 bases). The ends were cut back, 5 bases at V and 2 bases at J, with 12 bases in the middle. CDR1 and CDR2 (germline): SGHDN, FVKESK. CDR3 length: 14 amino acids. The CDR3 protein is CASSKQKGNYGYTF. Here the CDR3 DNA reads TGTGCCAGCAGCAAACAAAAGGGGAACTATGGCTACACCTTC.

The chain links TRBV11-3 to TRBJ1-6; D gene uncertain. CDR1 and CDR2 from the germline V gene are SGHNT and YENEEA. Between the trimmed V and J ends, which lost 1 base and 3 bases, there was a span of 13 bases. This CDR3 region has 17 residues. The CDR3 reads CASSLGSSQLYNSPLHF. CDR3 bases: TGTGCCAGCAGCTTAGGCTCCTCACAGCTCTATAATTCACCCCTCCACTTT. The full variable domain, in which reference TRBV11-3 and TRBJ1-6 provide the parts outside the CDR3, is EAGVVQSPRYKIIEKKQPVAFWCNPISGHNTLYWYLQNLGQGPELLIRYENEEAVDDSQLPKDRFSAERLKGVDSTLKIQPAELGDSAVYLCASSLGSSQLYNSPLHFGNGTRLTVT.

The chain combines TRBV30 with TRBJ2-7, with unresolved D. With 0 bases removed from V and 2 bases from J, the gap between germline ends came to 8 bases. The germline V gene encodes CDR1 GTSNPN and CDR2 SVGIG (reference sequence). The length of the CDR3 is 13 residues. Here the CDR3 DNA reads TGTGCCTGGAGTGTAGTAAGCGCCTACGAGCAGTACTTC. This encodes CAWSVVSAYEQYF.

This clone was seen only once. CDR3: CASSWDRNTEAFF. The CDR3 DNA reads TGTGCCAGCAGCTGGGACAGAAACACTGAAGCTTTCTTT. This chain joins TRBV30 and TRBJ1-1; 7 bases agree with TRBD1. Germline loops: CDR1 GTSNPN, CDR2 SVGIG (reference sequence). The CDR3 consists of 13 residues. Trimming cost V 8 bases and J 2 bases; bases outside gene matches: 8.

This clone appeared once. The CDR3 coding sequence is TGTGCCAGCAGCTTAAAGGGACTTCGCACAGATACGCAGTATTTT. Amino acid sequence: CASSLKGLRTDTQYF. The chain couples TRBV7-8 to TRBJ2-3, with D perhaps matching TRBD2 (6 bases). Trimming left V 2 bases short and J 1 base short, with 10 bases between. The CDR3 sequence is 15 residues long. CDR1 is SGHVS, CDR2 FQNEAQ, per germline.

V gene TRBV12-5 combines with J gene TRBJ2-2; 11 bases line up with TRBD1. V lost 4 bases to trimming and J lost 4 bases; unmatched junction nucleotides: 8. CDR1 is LGHNT, CDR2 FRNRAP, per germline. The CDR3 is 17 residues long. The CDR3 is CASGSGQGAKGTGELFF. The CDR3 region has the DNA TGTGCTAGTGGTTCCGGACAGGGGGCAAAAGGCACCGGGGAGCTGTTTTTT.

As for this clone: Within the sample, other DNA sequences also encode this same CDR3. This chain joins TRBV6-5 and TRBJ2-3, with D uncertain. V lost 6 bases to trimming and J lost 2 bases, with 6 bases between them. Germline CDR1 and CDR2: MNHEY and SVGAGI. The CDR3 is 12 amino acids. The DNA of the CDR3 is TGTGCCAGCAGGTCAGCCACAGATACGCAGTATTTT. Translation: CASRSATDTQYF.

The chain employs TRBV7-9 and TRBJ2-2, with 7 positions matching TRBD1. CDR1 is SEHNR and CDR2 is FQNEAQ in the germline V gene (reference sequence). CDR3 length: 15 residues. The V segment lost 7 bases and the J segment 6 bases; nucleotides outside the gene matches: 11. The CDR3 nucleotides are TGTGCCAGCAACCGACAGGGTTTAAAGGCCGGGGAGCTGTTTTTT. Amino acid sequence: CASNRQGLKAGELFF. Variable domain in full (rest from reference TRBV7-9 and TRBJ2-2): DTGVSQNPRHKITKRGQNVTFRCDPISEHNRLYWYRQTLGQGPEFLTYFQNEAQLEKSRLLSDRFSAERPKGSFSTLEIQRTEQGDSAMYLCASNRQGLKAGELFFGEGSRLTVL.